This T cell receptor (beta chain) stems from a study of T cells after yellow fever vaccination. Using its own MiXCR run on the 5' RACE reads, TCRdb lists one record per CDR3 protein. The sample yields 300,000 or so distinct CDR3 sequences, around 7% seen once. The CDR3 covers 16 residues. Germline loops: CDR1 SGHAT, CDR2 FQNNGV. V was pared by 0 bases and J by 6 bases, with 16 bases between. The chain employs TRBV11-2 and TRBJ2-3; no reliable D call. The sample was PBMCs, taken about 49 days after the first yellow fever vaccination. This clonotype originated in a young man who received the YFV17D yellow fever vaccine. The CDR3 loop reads CASSLETGLLGDTQYF. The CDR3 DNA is TGTGCCAGCAGCTTAGAAACGGGCCTCCTAGGGGATACGCAGTATTTT.